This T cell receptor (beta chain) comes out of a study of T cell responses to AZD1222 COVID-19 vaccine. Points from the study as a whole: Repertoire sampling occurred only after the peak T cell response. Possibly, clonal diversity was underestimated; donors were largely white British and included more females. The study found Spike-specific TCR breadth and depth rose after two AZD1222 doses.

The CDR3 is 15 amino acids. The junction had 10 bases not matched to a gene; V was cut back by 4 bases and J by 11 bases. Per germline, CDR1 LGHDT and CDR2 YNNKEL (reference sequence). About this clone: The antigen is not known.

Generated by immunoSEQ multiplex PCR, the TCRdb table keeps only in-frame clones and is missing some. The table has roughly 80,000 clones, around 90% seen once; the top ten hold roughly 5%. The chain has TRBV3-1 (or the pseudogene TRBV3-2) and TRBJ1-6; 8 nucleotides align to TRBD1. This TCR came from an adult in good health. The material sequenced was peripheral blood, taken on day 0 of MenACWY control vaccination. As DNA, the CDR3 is TGTGCCAGCAGCCCGGGACAGGCAAAAGTTGCACCCCTCCACTTT. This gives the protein CASSPGQAKVAPLHF.